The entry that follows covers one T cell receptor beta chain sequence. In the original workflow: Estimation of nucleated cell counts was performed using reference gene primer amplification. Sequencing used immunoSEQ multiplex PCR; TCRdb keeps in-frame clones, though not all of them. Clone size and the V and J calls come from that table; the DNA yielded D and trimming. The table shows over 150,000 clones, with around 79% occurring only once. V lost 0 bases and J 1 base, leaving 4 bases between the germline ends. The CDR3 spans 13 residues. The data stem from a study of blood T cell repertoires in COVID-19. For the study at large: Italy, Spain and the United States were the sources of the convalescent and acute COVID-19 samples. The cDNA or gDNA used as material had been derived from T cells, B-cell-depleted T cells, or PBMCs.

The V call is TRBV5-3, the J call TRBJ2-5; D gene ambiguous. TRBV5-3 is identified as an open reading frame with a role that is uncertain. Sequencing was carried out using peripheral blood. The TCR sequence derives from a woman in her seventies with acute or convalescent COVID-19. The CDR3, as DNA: TGTGCCAGAAGCTTGGCCAGCCAAGAGACCCAGTACTTC. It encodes CARSLASQETQYF.